The 2 T cell receptor beta chains listed next were all sequenced from one sample in a study of breast tumors, draining lymph nodes, adjacent tissues. Samples came from axillary lymph nodes draining the breast cancer. Each CDR3 protein is one row after TCRdb ran MiXCR on the multiplex PCR reads. The sample has more than 100,000 distinct CDR3 sequences, 20% to 25% seen once. Sequencing was carried out using axillary lymph node tissue. The receptors here all came from a female donor with breast cancer. Some clones in this sample may be carry-over from other donors' samples.

This clonotype was recorded many times. The rearrangement links TRBV20-1 to TRBJ2-1; D gene uncertain. CDR1 DFQATT and CDR2 SNEGSKA come from the germline V gene (reference sequence). This CDR3 region has 13 residues. V lost 0 bases and J lost 10, with 13 bases in between. The DNA of the CDR3 is TGCAGTGCTAGAGATGGACGGTCCCGAGAGCAGTTCTTC. Translated: CSARDGRSREQFF.

This clonotype was observed once. CDR3 sequence reads: CAWGMEGSMNTEAFF. The DNA for the CDR3 is TGTGCCTGGGGTATGGAGGGAAGTATGAACACTGAAGCTTTCTTT. The V call is TRBV30, the J call TRBJ1-1; D not resolved. Trimming stripped 5 bases from V and 0 bases from J, with 16 bases between. Germline CDR1 GTSNPN, CDR2 SVGIG (reference sequence). This CDR3 is built from 15 residues.